The rows below give T cell receptor beta chains drawn from one sample of a study of control samples from healthy donors and cancer patients. The table came from immunoSEQ multiplex PCR; TCRdb's copy has only in-frame clones and leaves some out. Of 75,000 to 100,000 clones in the sample, roughly 86% were seen once. Sequenced input: blood. The receptor set was obtained from a man aged 60-69 years in good health. Each CDR3 is given with its conserved first and last residue. Each record gives: D gene, V gene, J gene, clone size, CDR3 DNA, CDR3 protein. D genes are given only for firm matches. Some rows mark clone size as missing; the rest say once, few, many or name a class of expanded clone.

NA,TRBV10-1,TRBJ2-7,NA,TGCGCCAGCAAGTATTCCTACGAGCAGTACTTC,CASKYSYEQYF
NA,TRBV7-2,TRBJ2-5,NA,TGTGCCAGCAGCTTCGGGACGGACGGGGAGACCCAGTACTTC,CASSFGTDGETQYF
NA,TRBV6-5,TRBJ2-5,NA,TGTGCCAGCAGTTACCCCCAGGGGTCCCAGTACTTC,CASSYPQGSQYF
NA,TRBV5-4,TRBJ2-3,NA,TGTGCCAGCAGCTTCGGGAGAGTTACAACAGATACGCAGTATTTT,CASSFGRVTTDTQYF
NA,TRBV6-5,TRBJ1-2,NA,TGTGCCAGCAGCCATTTACCCGTCTATGGCTACACCTTC,CASSHLPVYGYTF
NA,TRBV19,TRBJ2-5,NA,TGTGCCAGTAGTATAAGGTACAACCAAGAGACCCAGTACTTC,CASSIRYNQETQYF
NA,TRBV5-5,TRBJ1-1,NA,TGTGCCAGCAGCTTTAGGGACGGACCGAACACTGAAGCTTTCTTT,CASSFRDGPNTEAFF
NA,TRBV30,TRBJ2-1,few,TGTGCCTGGAGTGAGGGTGCGTCGCTGGTAAATGAGCAGTTCTTC,CAWSEGASLVNEQFF
NA,TRBV5-1,TRBJ2-3,NA,TGCGCCAGCACCCCAGGGGCAGATACGCAGTATTTT,CASTPGADTQYF
NA,TRBV10-2,TRBJ2-1,NA,TGCGCCAGCAGTGGGGGTAGGATAGGGACGGCTGGCAATGAGCAGTTCTTC,CASSGGRIGTAGNEQFF
NA,TRBV30,TRBJ1-1,NA,TGTGCCTGGAGTGTAGGGGGAAACACTGAAGCTTTCTTT,CAWSVGGNTEAFF
NA,TRBV6-6,TRBJ1-1,NA,TGTGCCAGCAGTTACGTCACTGAAGCTTTCTTT,CASSYVTEAFF
TRBD1,TRBV11-1,TRBJ2-7,NA,TGTGCCAGCAGCGCGACAGGGGTAAACGAGCAGTACTTC,CASSATGVNEQYF
TRBD1,TRBV19,TRBJ2-7,NA,TGTGCCAGTTCATTGGACAGGGGATCCTACGAGCAGTACTTC,CASSLDRGSYEQYF
TRBD1,TRBV4-1,TRBJ2-7,NA,TGCGCCAGCAGCCAAAGGACAGGGGGGTCATCCGAGCAGTACTTC,CASSQRTGGSSEQYF
NA,TRBV4-1,TRBJ1-5,NA,TGCGCCAGCAGCCAAGAAGTACAGGCCAATCAGCCCCAGCATTTT,CASSQEVQANQPQHF
NA,TRBV14,TRBJ1-1,NA,TGTGCCAGCAGCCAAGATAGGGGGTACTCTGAAGCTTTCTTT,CASSQDRGYSEAFF
TRBD2,TRBV30,TRBJ2-3,NA,TGTGCCTGGAGTGTAAGGACTAGCGGGGGGGCCCTTCGGTCTGGGTATTTT,CAWSVRTSGGALRSGYF
NA,TRBV25-1,TRBJ1-2,NA,TGTGCCAGCAGTGCAGGGGCCCGCTATGGCTACACCTTC,CASSAGARYGYTF
NA,TRBV9,TRBJ1-6,NA,TGTGCCAGCAGCGCCCAGGGGTCCTATAATTCACCCCTCCACTTT,CASSAQGSYNSPLHF
NA,TRBV6-5,TRBJ2-1,NA,TGTGCCAGCAGTTACTCGCGCTGGGATGAGCAGTTCTTC,CASSYSRWDEQFF
NA,TRBV30,TRBJ1-5,NA,TGTGCCTGGAGTCAGAGGGATGCCTCTCAGCCCCAGCATTTT,CAWSQRDASQPQHF
NA,TRBV19,TRBJ1-1,NA,TGTGCCAGTAGCCTCCAGGGACCCGCTGAAGCTTTCTTT,CASSLQGPAEAFF